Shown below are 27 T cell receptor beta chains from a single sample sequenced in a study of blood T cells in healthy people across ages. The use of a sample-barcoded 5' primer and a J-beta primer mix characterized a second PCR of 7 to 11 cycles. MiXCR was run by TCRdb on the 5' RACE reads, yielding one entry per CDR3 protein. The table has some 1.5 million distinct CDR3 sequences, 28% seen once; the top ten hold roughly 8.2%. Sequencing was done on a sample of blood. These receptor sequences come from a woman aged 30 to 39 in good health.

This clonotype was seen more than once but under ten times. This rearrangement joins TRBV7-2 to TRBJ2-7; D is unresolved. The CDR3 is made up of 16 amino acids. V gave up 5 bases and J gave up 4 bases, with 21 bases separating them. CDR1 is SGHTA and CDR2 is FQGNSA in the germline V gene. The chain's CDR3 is CASSPTAGSTRYEQYF. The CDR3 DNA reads TGTGCCAGCAGCCCCACCGCCGGCTCAACCCGTTACGAGCAGTACTTC.

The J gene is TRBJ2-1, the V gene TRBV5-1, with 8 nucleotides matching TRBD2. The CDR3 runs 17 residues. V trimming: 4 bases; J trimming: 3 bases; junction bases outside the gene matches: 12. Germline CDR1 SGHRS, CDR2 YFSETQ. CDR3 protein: CASSRTYGGANYNEQFF. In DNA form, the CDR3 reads TGCGCCAGCAGCAGGACATACGGGGGGGCAAACTACAATGAGCAGTTCTTC.

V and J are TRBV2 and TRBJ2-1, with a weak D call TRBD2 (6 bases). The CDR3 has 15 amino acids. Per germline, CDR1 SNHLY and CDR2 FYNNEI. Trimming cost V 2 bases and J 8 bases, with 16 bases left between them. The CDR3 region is CASSESGLPSDEQFF. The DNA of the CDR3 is TGTGCCAGCAGTGAATCGGGACTCCCATCCGATGAGCAGTTCTTC. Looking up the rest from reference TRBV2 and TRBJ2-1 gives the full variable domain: EPEVTQTPSHQVTQMGQEVILRCVPISNHLYFYWYRQILGQKVEFLVSFYNNEISEKSEIFDDQFSVERPDGSNFTLKIRSTKLEDSAMYFCASSESGLPSDEQFFGPGTRLTVL.

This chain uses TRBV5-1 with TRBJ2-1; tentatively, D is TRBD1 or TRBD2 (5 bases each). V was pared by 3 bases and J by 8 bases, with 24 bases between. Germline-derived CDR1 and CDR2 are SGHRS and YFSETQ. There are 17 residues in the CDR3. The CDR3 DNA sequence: TGCGCCAGCAGCTCGTTCCAGGGACGAGATCGAACGCATGAGCAGTTCTTC. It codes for CASSSFQGRDRTHEQFF.

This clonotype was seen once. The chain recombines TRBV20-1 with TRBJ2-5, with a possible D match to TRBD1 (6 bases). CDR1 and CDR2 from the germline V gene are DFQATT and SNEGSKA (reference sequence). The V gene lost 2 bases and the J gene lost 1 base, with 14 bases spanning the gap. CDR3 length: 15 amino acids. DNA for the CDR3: TGCAGTGCTAGAATGGGGGCTAGTTTCCAAGAGACCCAGTACTTC. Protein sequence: CSARMGASFQETQYF.

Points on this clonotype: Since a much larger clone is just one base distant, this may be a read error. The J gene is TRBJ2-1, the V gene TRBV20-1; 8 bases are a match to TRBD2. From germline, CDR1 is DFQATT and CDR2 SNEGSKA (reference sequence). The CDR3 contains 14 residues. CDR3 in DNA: TGCAGTGCTGGAGATCTTCGGGGGGGTTATGAGCAGTTCTTC. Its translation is CSAGDLRGGYEQFF.

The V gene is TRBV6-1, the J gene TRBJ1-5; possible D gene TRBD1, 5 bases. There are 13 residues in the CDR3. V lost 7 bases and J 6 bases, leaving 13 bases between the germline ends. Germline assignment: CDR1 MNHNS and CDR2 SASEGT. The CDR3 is CASTPGRGQPQHF. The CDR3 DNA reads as TGTGCCAGCACCCCAGGGAGAGGTCAGCCCCAGCATTTT.

The CDR3 sequence is CASSLRGQGRDTQYF. In nucleotides, the CDR3 is TGTGCCAGCAGTTTAAGGGGACAGGGTCGAGATACGCAGTATTTT. The gene calls are TRBV28 and TRBJ2-3; 9 bases are a match to TRBD1. Germline CDR1 is MDHEN and CDR2 is SYDVKM. CDR3 length: 15 residues. V lost 2 bases, J lost 5 bases, and 5 bases stayed unmatched.

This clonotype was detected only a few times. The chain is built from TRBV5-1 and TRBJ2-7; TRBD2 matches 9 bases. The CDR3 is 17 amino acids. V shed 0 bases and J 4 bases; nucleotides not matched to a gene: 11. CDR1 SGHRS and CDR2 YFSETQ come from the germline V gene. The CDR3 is CASSLAVLRGGRYEQYF. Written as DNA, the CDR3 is TGCGCCAGCAGCTTGGCCGTTCTGCGGGGGGGCCGGTACGAGCAGTACTTC.

The CDR3 DNA is TGTGCCAGCAGCCAGGGGGCAGGCAGTACCCAGTACTTC. Translated, it gives CASSQGAGSTQYF. V gene TRBV7-2 combines with J gene TRBJ2-7; 8 bases are shared with TRBD1. V was pared by 5 bases and J by 10 bases, with 10 bases of the junction left unmatched. The CDR3 is made up of 13 amino acids. The germline gives CDR1 SGHTA, CDR2 FQGNSA.

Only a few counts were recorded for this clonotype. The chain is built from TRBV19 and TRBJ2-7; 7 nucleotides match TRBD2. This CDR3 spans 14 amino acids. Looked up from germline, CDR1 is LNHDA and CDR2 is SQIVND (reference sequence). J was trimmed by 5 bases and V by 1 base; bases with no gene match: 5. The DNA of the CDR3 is TGTGCCAGTAGTATAGCCAGCGGGGAAAACGAGCAGTACTTC. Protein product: CASSIASGENEQYF.

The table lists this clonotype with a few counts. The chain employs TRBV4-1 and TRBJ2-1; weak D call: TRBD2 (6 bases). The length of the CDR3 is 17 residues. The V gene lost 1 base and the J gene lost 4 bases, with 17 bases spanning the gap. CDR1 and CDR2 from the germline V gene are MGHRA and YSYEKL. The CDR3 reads CASSQARGWRGYNEQFF. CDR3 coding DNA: TGCGCCAGCAGCCAAGCGAGGGGTTGGCGGGGATACAATGAGCAGTTCTTC.

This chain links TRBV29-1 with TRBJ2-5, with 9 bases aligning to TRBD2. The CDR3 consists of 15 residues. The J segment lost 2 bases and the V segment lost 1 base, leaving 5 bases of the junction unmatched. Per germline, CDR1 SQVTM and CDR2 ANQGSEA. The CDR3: CSVEVGLAYQETQYF. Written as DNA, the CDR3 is TGCAGCGTTGAAGTAGGACTAGCGTATCAAGAGACCCAGTACTTC.

In DNA form, the CDR3 reads TGCAGCTTCCGGACATCGGGCCAAGAGACCCAGTACTTC. Translation: CSFRTSGQETQYF. The rearrangement joins TRBV29-1 to TRBJ2-5; TRBD1 is a possible D gene (5 bases). Germline CDR1 reads SQVTM; CDR2 reads ANQGSEA. The CDR3 spans 13 residues. Trimming stripped 8 bases from V and 1 base from J, with 14 bases between.

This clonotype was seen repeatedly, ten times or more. This CDR3 is CASSLYGSGSYIQYF. CDR3 bases: TGTGCCAGCAGCTTATATGGTAGCGGCTCGTACATTCAGTACTTC. The rearrangement uses TRBV5-6 and TRBJ2-4, with a tentative D call TRBD2 (6 bases). Germline values: CDR1 SGHDT, CDR2 YYEEEE. The CDR3 has 15 residues. Trimming removed 2 bases from V and 8 bases from J, with 17 bases in between.

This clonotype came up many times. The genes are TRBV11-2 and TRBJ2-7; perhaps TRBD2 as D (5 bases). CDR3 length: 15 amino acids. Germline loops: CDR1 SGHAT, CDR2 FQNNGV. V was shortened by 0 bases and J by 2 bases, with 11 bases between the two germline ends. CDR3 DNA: TGTGCCAGCAGCTTAGATACGGGGAATACCTACGAGCAGTACTTC. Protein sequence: CASSLDTGNTYEQYF.

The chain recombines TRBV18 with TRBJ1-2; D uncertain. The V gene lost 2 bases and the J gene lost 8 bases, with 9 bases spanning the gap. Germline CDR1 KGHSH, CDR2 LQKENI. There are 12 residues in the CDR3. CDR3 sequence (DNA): TGTGCCAGCTCACCAGAGGGTCAGGGCTACACCTTC. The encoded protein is CASSPEGQGYTF.

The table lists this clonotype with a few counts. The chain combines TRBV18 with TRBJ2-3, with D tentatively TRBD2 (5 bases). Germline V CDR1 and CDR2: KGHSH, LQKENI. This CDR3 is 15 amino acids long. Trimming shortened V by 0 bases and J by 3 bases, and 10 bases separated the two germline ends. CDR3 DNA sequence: TGTGCCAGCTCACCACCGATAGAGGGAACAGATACGCAGTATTTT. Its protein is CASSPPIEGTDTQYF.

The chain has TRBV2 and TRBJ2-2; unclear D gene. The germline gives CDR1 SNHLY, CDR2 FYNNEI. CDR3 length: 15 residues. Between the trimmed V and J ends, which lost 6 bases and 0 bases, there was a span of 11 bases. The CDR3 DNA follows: TGTGCCAGCAGGTCCGGGCCTGCGAACACCGGGGAGCTGTTTTTT. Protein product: CASRSGPANTGELFF.

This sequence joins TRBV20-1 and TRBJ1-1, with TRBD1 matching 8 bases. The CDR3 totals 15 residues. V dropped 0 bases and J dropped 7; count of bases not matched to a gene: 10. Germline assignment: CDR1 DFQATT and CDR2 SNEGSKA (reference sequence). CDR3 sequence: CSARDRGQGDIEAFF. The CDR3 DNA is TGCAGTGCTAGAGATCGCGGACAGGGAGATATTGAAGCTTTCTTT.

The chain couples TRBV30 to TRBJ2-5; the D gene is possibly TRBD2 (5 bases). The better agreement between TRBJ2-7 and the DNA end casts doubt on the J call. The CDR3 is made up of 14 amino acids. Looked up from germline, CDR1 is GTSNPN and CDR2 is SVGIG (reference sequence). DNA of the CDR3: TGTGCCTGGAGTGTAGTGTGGAGGAACTACGAGCAGTACTTC. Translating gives CAWSVVWRNYEQYF.

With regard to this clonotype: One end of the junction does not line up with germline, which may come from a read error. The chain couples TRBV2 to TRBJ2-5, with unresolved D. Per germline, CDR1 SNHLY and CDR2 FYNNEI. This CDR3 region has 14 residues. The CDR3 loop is CASREALAEETQYF. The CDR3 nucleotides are TGTGCCAGCAGGGAAGCGCTGGCTGAGGAGACCCAGTACTTC.

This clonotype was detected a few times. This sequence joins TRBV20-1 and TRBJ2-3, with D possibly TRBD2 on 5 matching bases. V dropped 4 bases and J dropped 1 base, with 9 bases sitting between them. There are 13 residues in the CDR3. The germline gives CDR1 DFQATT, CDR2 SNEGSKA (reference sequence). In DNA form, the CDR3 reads TGCAGTGCTAACGGGGTTGGCACAGATACGCAGTATTTT. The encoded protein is CSANGVGTDTQYF.

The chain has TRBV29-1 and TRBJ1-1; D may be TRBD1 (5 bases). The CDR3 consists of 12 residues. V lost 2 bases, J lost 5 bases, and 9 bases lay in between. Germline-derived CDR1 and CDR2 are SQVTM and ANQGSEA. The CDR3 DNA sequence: TGCAGCGTTGAAACAGGAGATACTGAAGCTTTCTTT. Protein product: CSVETGDTEAFF.

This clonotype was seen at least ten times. CDR3 coding DNA: TGCAGTTGGGGGAGGATCCAAGAGACCCAGTACTTC. Translated: CSWGRIQETQYF. The chain is built from TRBV29-1 and TRBJ2-5; D perhaps matches TRBD2 (6 bases). The CDR3 length is 12 residues. The germline V gene has CDR1 SQVTM and CDR2 ANQGSEA. The full variable domain, its missing parts supplied by reference TRBV29-1 and TRBJ2-5, is SAVISQKPSRDICQRGTSLTIQCQVDSQVTMMFWYRQQPGQSLTLIATANQGSEATYESGFVIDKFPISRPNLTFSTLTVSNMSPEDSSIYLCSWGRIQETQYFGPGTRLLVL.

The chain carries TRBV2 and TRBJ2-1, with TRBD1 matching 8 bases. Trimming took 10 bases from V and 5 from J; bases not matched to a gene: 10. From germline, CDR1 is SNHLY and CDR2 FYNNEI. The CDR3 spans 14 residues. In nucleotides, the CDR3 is TGTGCCACCAAAGGAGGGACAGGAAACAATGAGCAGTTCTTC. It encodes CATKGGTGNNEQFF.

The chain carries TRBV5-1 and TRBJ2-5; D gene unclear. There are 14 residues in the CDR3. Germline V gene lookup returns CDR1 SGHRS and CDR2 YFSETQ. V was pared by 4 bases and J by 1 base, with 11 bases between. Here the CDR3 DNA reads TGCGCCAGCAGCCAAGACTGGGCCCAAGAGACCCAGTACTTC. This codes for CASSQDWAQETQYF.